The clone carrying this T cell receptor beta chain has ten or more counts. The entry originates in a study of T-cell reconstitution after alpha-beta-depleted transplantation in children. The CDR3 has 13 residues. Trimming left V 4 bases short and J 0 bases short, with 10 bases between. CDR1 is DFQATT and CDR2 is SNEGSKA in the germline V gene (reference sequence). A library of TCRbeta sequences, prepared with unique molecular identifiers, was generated. TCRdb re-derived calls from the PCR reads in MiXCR, one entry per CDR3 protein. The sample gives about a million distinct CDR3 sequences, roughly 29% of which show up once; about 28% is in the top ten.

Sequenced here: PBMCs, mostly from graft donor cells, sampled 360 days after TCRalphabeta/CD19-depleted stem cell transplant. The origin of this receptor is a boy in the first two years of life who had a stem cell transplant for SCID, so the T cells may come from the graft donor. This chain connects TRBV20-1 to TRBJ2-7; D possibly corresponds to TRBD1 (6 bases). CDR3 loop: CSATDRTSYEQYF. CDR3 in DNA: TGCAGTGCTACCGACAGGACCTCCTACGAGCAGTACTTC.